This T cell receptor (beta chain) was identified in a study of technical replicates of blood from a handful of donors. This clone was seen once. Germline V gene lookup returns CDR1 SEHNR and CDR2 FQNEAQ (reference sequence). The CDR3 totals 12 residues. Deletions cut 5 bases from V and 7 bases from J, with 10 bases between. Profiling relied on immunoSEQ multiplex PCR, and the TCRdb table lists in-frame clones only, not all of them. The sample includes about 13,000 clones, roughly 80% seen only once; the top ten take 12%. This sequence joins TRBV7-9 and TRBJ2-3, with a weak D call TRBD1 (6 bases). Sequenced input: PBMCs. The clonotype originates from a human donor in good health. CDR3 region: CASSVDRYTQYF. The CDR3 DNA follows: TGTGCCAGCAGCGTCGACAGGTATACGCAGTATTTT.